This T cell receptor beta chain was documented in a study of T cells after yellow fever vaccination (dated by TCRdb to about 2019). About the full investigation: The SMART-Seq v4 Ultra Low Input RNA kit was used to prepare libraries from fractions with low cell numbers. To follow T-cell clones before and after primary and booster YFV17D yellow fever vaccination, bulk TCR alpha and beta repertoires were sequenced over time. The cohort comprised two healthy male donors, one aged 18 to 30 and one aged 30 to 39 years. Bulk PBMC replicates and cell subsets were isolated from blood drawn at multiple timepoints before and after both primary and secondary immunization. The paper as a whole reports these results and caveats: Most clones expanded after primary vaccination were re-detected after the booster (just under 97% of CD4 and around 88% of CD8), suggesting broad memory maintenance. Because only a couple of donors were included in the study, the extent to which the findings can be generalized is limited. Computational filtering was required because FACS-sorted repertoires could contain abundant contaminating clonotypes from the bulk population. The secondary T-cell response was weaker than the primary response but faster, peaking on day 5 instead of day 15. A small share of clonotypes occurred in both CD4 and CD8 compartments, likely arising from convergent recombination.

Sample treatment or condition, as interpreted from the label and publication: live attenuated yellow fever vaccine strain. At every blood-draw timepoint, two biological replicates of bulk PBMCs were collected. PBMCs were isolated from peripheral blood using a standard Ficoll-Paque protocol. TriZol was used to extract RNA from bulk PBMCs, from CD4 and CD8 fractions, and from dextramer-positive and dextramer-negative fractions. This clonotype was counted between two and nine times. Its antigen remains unidentified. No per-base quality is available; no much larger clone lies one base away. TCR cDNA was synthesized by 5'RACE template switching, which introduced a universal primer site and unique molecular identifiers. Priming for cDNA synthesis came from both the TCR alpha and TCR beta constant segments. Two PCR steps were used to amplify libraries, with sample barcodes and sequencing adapters being added in the second step. Sequencing of the libraries was done on either Illumina HiSeq 2500 (2x100 bp) or NovaSeq (2x150 bp). The source study handled its data this way. Demultiplexing of reads and collapsing into UMI consensus sequences were performed with MIGEC, and V(D)J alignment was carried out with MiXCR. Vaccine-responding clonotypes were defined with edgeR using replicate PBMC samples, requiring FDR below 0.01 and a log2 fold change above 5 up to day 15. Bulk clonotypes were assigned CD4 or CD8 identity according to which sequenced CD4 or CD8 repertoire held them at higher abundance. The public reads were run again by TCRdb, first through fastp at Q25 and then through MiXCR, and only productive beta chains were kept. Rows merge per CDR3 protein into single entries with the most common DNA and genes. The V and J calls here are based on TCRdb, not the publication. In all, the sample holds a few hundred thousand distinct CDR3 sequences, and 15% to 20% of those were seen once. Of the sample, about 13% is held by the ten largest clones.

Trimming at the junction amounts to 6 bases on V and 5 bases on J, and the germline ends lie 10 bases apart. CDR1 and CDR2 were assigned from the germline V gene as ENHRY and SYGVKD. The CDR3 runs 12 residues from the cysteine to the phenylalanine. Only CDR3 DNA is held: 36 bases, read in frame from base 1. The source material was PBMCs, sampled 15 days after the yellow fever booster vaccination. The sequence links TRBV10-3 to TRBJ2-5; no D gene can be assigned with confidence. The source of this sequence is a man younger than 40 who received the YFV17D yellow fever vaccine. The DNA sequence is given as TGTGCCATCAGCGCTCAACCGGAGACCCAGTACTTC. It is translated as CAISAQPETQYF.